The TCR beta chain described here comes from a study of cytomegalovirus exposure and HLA in healthy donors. On the study more broadly: Out of around 360 genotyped donors, about 80% belonged to the Caucasian-associated ancestry cluster. Study-level results: Reported results showed that the classifier diagnosed cytomegalovirus status with high specificity and sensitivity. As a later analysis showed, a missense DCLRE1C variant was linked to trimming of TCR beta V- and J-genes.

This clone was observed a few times. Its antigen is not known. 60 Vbeta and 13 Jbeta primers were used in PCR. The protocol was immunoSEQ multiplex PCR, while the TCRdb copy is restricted to in-frame clones and leaves out a portion. The sample has about 110,000 clones, about 81% seen once. The origin of this receptor is a male donor in good health and CMV-seropositive. The specimen sequenced was PBMCs.

This chain's CDR3 is CASSSPGQGNTGELFF. In DNA, the CDR3 is TGCGCCAGCAGCTCGCCGGGACAGGGGAACACCGGGGAGCTGTTTTTT. The rearrangement joins TRBV5-1 to TRBJ2-2; TRBD1 agrees at 9 bases. The germline gives CDR1 SGHRS, CDR2 YFSETQ. The trim removed 3 bases at V and 1 base at J, leaving 4 bases unmatched. CDR3 length: 16 residues.